One and the same sample provided the 14 T cell receptor beta chains below, sequenced in a study of cytomegalovirus exposure and HLA in healthy donors. It was with 60 Vbeta and 13 Jbeta primers that the PCR ran. Data came from immunoSEQ multiplex PCR; TCRdb stores just in-frame clones and leaves some out. The sample carries 65,000 to 95,000 clones, around 80% recorded once. The specimen was PBMCs. Receptors were obtained from a male donor in good health and CMV-seropositive.

V usage is TRBV11-2 and J usage is TRBJ2-7; 12 bases map to TRBD2. Germline V gene sequence: CDR1 SGHAT, CDR2 FQNNGV. The CDR3 contains 15 residues. V lost 0 bases and J lost 6; bases outside the gene matches: 3. The CDR3 DNA follows: TGTGCCAGCAGCTTAGATCGACTAGCGGGAGCCGAGCAGTACTTC. This sequence encodes CASSLDRLAGAEQYF.

The chain links TRBV7-9 to TRBJ2-5; 8 bases are a match to TRBD1. This CDR3 is built from 17 residues. The germline V gene encodes CDR1 SEHNR and CDR2 FQNEAQ (reference sequence). The V and J ends lost 9 bases and 1 base, in that order; junction bases with no gene match: 16. CDR3 sequence: CASTDRGWPSVQETQYF. The CDR3 DNA is TGTGCCAGTACCGACAGGGGTTGGCCTAGCGTCCAAGAGACCCAGTACTTC.

The rearrangement uses TRBV30 and TRBJ2-2; D is unclear. Trimming removed 4 bases at V and 7 bases at J, with 13 bases between. Per the germline V gene, CDR1 is GTSNPN and CDR2 is SVGIG (reference sequence). The CDR3 runs 13 residues. The CDR3 DNA reads TGTGCCTGGAAACTACGTCTTGACGGGGAGCTGTTTTTT. This gives the protein CAWKLRLDGELFF.

The V and J genes are TRBV5-4 and TRBJ2-5; D is perhaps TRBD2 (5 bases). The CDR3 length is 14 residues. Germline V gene data show CDR1 as SGHNT and CDR2 as YYREEE (reference sequence). Trimming left V 0 bases short and J 4 bases short, with 10 bases between. This chain's CDR3 is CASSLAGERETQYF. CDR3 DNA: TGTGCCAGCAGCTTGGCTGGGGAGAGAGAGACCCAGTACTTC.

At least ten counts were recorded for this clone. V and J are TRBV28 and TRBJ1-2; D unclear. The V end was cut by 3 bases, the J end by 8 bases, with 16 bases between. Looked up from germline, CDR1 is MDHEN and CDR2 is SYDVKM. The CDR3 consists of 14 residues. The CDR3 coding sequence is TGTGCCAGCAGTTTTGTCGGAGGGAAAGAAGGCTACACCTTC. Residues: CASSFVGGKEGYTF.

This sequence joins TRBV4-3 and TRBJ2-3; no definite D call. The CDR3 consists of 15 residues. In germline, CDR1 is LGHNA, CDR2 YSLEER. The V end was cut by 0 bases, the J end by 2 bases, with 9 bases between. CDR3 sequence: CASSQDVLNTDTQYF. CDR3 bases: TGCGCCAGCAGCCAAGATGTACTAAACACAGATACGCAGTATTTT.

The CDR3 nucleotides are TGCGCCAGCAGTGAAGGACTAGCGGTCTTCTTC. Translated: CASSEGLAVFF. The V gene is TRBV10-2, the J gene TRBJ2-1; 10 positions agree with TRBD2. Germline values: CDR1 WSHSY, CDR2 SAAADI. This CDR3 is built from 11 residues. Trimming removed 3 bases from V and 16 bases from J; junction bases left unmatched: 3.

The rearrangement links TRBV28 to TRBJ2-7; tentative D call: TRBD1 (5 bases). Trimming removed 1 base from V and 1 base from J, with 11 bases in between. Germline V gene sequence: CDR1 MDHEN, CDR2 SYDVKM. The CDR3 sequence is 15 residues long. The CDR3 protein is CASSLSGSRSYEQYF. CDR3 DNA sequence: TGTGCCAGCAGTTTATCAGGGTCACGATCCTACGAGCAGTACTTC.

A few counts support this clone. The chain links TRBV5-8 to TRBJ2-7; 9 positions agree with TRBD1. This CDR3 region has 16 residues. The trim removed 4 bases at V and 5 bases at J, leaving 13 bases unmatched. Looked up from germline, CDR1 is SGHTS and CDR2 is YDEGEE. The CDR3 nucleotides are TGTGCCAGCAGCCGCGGCGGGGGACAGGGAATCCACGAGCAGTACTTC. This encodes CASSRGGGQGIHEQYF.

This clone was seen a handful of times. This chain links TRBV5-5 with TRBJ2-7, with 10 bases identical to TRBD1. The trim removed 3 bases at V and 2 bases at J, leaving 5 bases unmatched. The CDR3 sequence is 15 residues long. Germline CDR1 SGHKS, CDR2 YYEKEE (reference sequence). The CDR3, as DNA: TGTGCCAGCAGCTCTACTGACAGGGGGCCCTACGAGCAGTACTTC. Translated: CASSSTDRGPYEQYF.

The chain recombines TRBV30 with TRBJ2-2, with 9 bases fitting TRBD1. CDR1 and CDR2 (germline): GTSNPN, SVGIG (reference sequence). V was pared by 3 bases and J by 6 bases, with 5 bases of the junction left unmatched. The CDR3 covers 14 residues. CDR3 in amino acids: CAWSRDRESGELFF. The CDR3 DNA reads TGTGCCTGGAGCCGGGACAGGGAGTCCGGGGAGCTGTTTTTT.

The chain uses TRBV6-5 and TRBJ2-7; no clear D. Deletions cut 4 bases from V and 3 bases from J, with 13 bases between. The CDR3 has 14 residues. CDR1 and CDR2 (germline): MNHEY, SVGAGI. The CDR3 DNA is TGTGCCAGCAGTTCGGGTTTCGATTACTACGAGCAGTACTTC. Protein sequence: CASSSGFDYYEQYF.

The V and J genes are TRBV7-8 and TRBJ2-1; 8 bases match TRBD2. This CDR3 region has 15 residues. The germline CDR1 and CDR2 sequences are SGHVS and FQNEAQ. J lost 8 bases, V lost 4 bases, and 10 bases had no gene match. The CDR3: CASSSPSGGLDEQFF. In DNA form, the CDR3 reads TGTGCCAGCAGCTCCCCCTCGGGAGGGCTTGATGAGCAGTTCTTC.

The chain carries TRBV28 and TRBJ2-7, with 8 bases aligning to TRBD1. This CDR3 spans 13 amino acids. V gave up 8 bases and J gave up 3 bases; unmatched junction bases: 6. Per the germline V gene, CDR1 is MDHEN and CDR2 is SYDVKM. The CDR3 region is CASLTGGHYEQYF. CDR3 coding DNA: TGTGCCAGCTTAACAGGGGGTCACTACGAGCAGTACTTC.